This T cell receptor beta chain was identified during a study of blood T cell repertoires in COVID-19. As for the study in general: COVID-19 samples, acute and convalescent, were from the United States, Italy and Spain.

Clones were sequenced by immunoSEQ multiplex PCR, and TCRdb holds only the in-frame ones, with some missing. This table has fewer than 250,000 clones, about nine tenths appearing once. Enrolled during active infection, Seattle patients were then followed longitudinally. V gave up 8 bases and J gave up 0 bases, with 10 bases separating them. Germline V CDR1 and CDR2: SNHLY, FYNNEI. The length of the CDR3 is 14 residues. The receptor comes from a man in his forties or fifties with COVID-19, enrolled during active disease. This chain uses TRBV2 with TRBJ2-2; a possible D gene is TRBD2 (5 bases). Sequencing used peripheral blood. CDR3 protein: CASRGGPNTGELFF. The CDR3 DNA sequence: TGTGCCAGCCGCGGCGGGCCGAACACCGGGGAGCTGTTTTTT.